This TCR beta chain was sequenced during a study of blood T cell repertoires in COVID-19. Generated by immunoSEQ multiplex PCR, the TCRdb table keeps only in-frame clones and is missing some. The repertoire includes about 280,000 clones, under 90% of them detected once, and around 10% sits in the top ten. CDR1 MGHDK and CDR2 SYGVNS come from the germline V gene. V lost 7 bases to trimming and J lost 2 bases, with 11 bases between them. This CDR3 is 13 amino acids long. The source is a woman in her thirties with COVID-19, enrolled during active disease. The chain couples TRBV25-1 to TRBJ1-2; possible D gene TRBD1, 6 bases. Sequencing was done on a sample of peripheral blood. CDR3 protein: CASNWTDNYGYTF. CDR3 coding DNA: TGTGCCAGCAACTGGACAGACAACTATGGCTACACCTTC.